This entry concerns a single TCR beta chain. The sample originates from a study of blood T cell repertoires in COVID-19. Study-wide background: The United States, Italy and Spain were the sources of the acute and convalescent COVID-19 samples. Sources were T cells, B-cell-depleted T cells, or PBMCs; the material itself was cDNA or gDNA.

Per the original data handling: Amplification of reference gene primers provided the estimated nucleated cell counts. Repertoires were generated with immunoSEQ multiplex PCR, while TCRdb's copy carries only in-frame clones and drops some. V, J and clone size were drawn from that table, and D and trimming were deduced from the DNA. The sample records about 69,000 clones, 75% to 90% being singletons. The Seattle patients joined while their infection was active and were tracked longitudinally afterward. Trimming at V came to 7 bases and at J to 2 bases, leaving 5 bases not matched to a gene. The CDR3 covers 14 residues. Germline CDR1 is ENHRY and CDR2 is SYGVKD.

The sample consisted of peripheral blood. This sequence joins TRBV10-3 and TRBJ2-5; TRBD2 agrees at 9 bases. The receptor's source is a man in his forties with COVID-19, enrolled during active disease. The CDR3 protein is CAIKSGGQQETQYF. The DNA of the CDR3 is TGTGCCATCAAGAGCGGGGGGCAACAAGAGACCCAGTACTTC.